This T cell receptor (beta chain) was recovered during a study of T cell responses to AZD1222 COVID-19 vaccine. Libraries were prepared by immunoSEQ multiplex PCR; TCRdb keeps only in-frame clonotypes and omits some of them. The sample lists approximately 120,000 clones, approximately 89% seen once, with approximately 4.8% in the top ten. The CDR3 length is 12 residues. V lost 1 base, J lost 10 bases, and 10 bases lay in between. The rearrangement joins TRBV12-3 or TRBV12-4 to TRBJ1-2; D call uncertain. The receptor was isolated from an adult in good health. Sequenced material: peripheral blood, taken on day 0 of AZD1222 vaccination. CDR3 sequence reads: CASSLGVGPYTF. The CDR3 DNA follows: TGTGCCAGCAGTTTAGGGGTGGGTCCCTACACCTTC.